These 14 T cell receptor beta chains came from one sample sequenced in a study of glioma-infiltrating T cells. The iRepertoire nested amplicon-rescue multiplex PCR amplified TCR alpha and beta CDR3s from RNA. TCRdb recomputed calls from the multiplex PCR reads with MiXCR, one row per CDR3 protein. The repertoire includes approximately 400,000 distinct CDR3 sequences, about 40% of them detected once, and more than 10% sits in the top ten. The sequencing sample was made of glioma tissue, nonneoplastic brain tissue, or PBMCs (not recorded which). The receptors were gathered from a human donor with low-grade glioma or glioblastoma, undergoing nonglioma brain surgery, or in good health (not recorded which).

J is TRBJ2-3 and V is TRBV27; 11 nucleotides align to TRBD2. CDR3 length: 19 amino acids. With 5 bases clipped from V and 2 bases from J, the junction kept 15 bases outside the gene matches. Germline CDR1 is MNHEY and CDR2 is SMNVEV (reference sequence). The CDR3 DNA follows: TGTGCCAGCAGTCCCCGACTAGCGGGGACCCTCATTACCACAGATACGCAGTATTTT. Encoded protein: CASSPRLAGTLITTDTQYF.

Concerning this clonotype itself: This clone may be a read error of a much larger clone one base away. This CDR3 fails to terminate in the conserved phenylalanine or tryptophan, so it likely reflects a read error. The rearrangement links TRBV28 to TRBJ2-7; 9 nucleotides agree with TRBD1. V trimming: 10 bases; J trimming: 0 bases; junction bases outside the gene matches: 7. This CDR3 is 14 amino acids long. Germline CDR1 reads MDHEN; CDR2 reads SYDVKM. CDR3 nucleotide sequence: TGTGCCACCCAACAGGGGGCTACCTCCTACGAGCAGTACCTC. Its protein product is CATQQGATSYEQYL.

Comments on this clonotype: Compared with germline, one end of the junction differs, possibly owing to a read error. The chain's CDR3 is CASNLDEYNEQFF. DNA of the CDR3: TGTGCCAGCAACTTAGACGAGTACAATGAGCAGTTCTTC. This rearrangement joins TRBV7-2 to TRBJ2-1; D is ambiguous. In germline, CDR1 is SGHTA, CDR2 FQGNSA. This CDR3 region has 13 residues.

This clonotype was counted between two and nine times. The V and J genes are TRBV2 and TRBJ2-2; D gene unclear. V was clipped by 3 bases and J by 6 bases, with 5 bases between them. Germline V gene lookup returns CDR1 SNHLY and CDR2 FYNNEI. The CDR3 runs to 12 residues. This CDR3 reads CASSEVSGELFF. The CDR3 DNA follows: TGTGCCAGCAGTGAGGTATCCGGGGAGCTGTTTTTT.

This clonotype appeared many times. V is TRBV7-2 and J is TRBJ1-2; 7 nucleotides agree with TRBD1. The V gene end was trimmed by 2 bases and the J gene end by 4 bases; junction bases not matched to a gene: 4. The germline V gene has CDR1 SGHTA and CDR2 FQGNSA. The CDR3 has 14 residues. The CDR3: CASSLYRTGYGYTF. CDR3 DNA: TGTGCCAGCAGCTTATACCGGACAGGCTATGGCTACACCTTC.

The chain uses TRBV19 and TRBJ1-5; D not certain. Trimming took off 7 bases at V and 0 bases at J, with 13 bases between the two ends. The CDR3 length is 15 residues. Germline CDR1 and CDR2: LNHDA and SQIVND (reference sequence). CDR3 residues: CASTATVYSNQPQHF. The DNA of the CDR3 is TGTGCCAGTACCGCGACGGTGTATAGCAATCAGCCCCAGCATTTT.

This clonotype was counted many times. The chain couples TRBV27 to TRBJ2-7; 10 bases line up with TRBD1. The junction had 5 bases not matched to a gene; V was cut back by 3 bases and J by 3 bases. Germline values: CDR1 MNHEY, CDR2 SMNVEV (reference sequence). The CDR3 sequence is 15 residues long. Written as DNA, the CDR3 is TGTGCCAGCAGTTTGACAGGGGGCGCAGACTACGAGCAGTACTTC. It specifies CASSLTGGADYEQYF.

CDR3 in amino acids: CASSLSVLAGGLEQYF. Here the CDR3 DNA reads TGTGCCAGCAGTTTAAGCGTTCTAGCGGGAGGACTCGAGCAGTACTTC. The rearrangement uses TRBV27 and TRBJ2-7, with TRBD2 identical over 11 bases. The CDR3 consists of 16 residues. Per germline, CDR1 MNHEY and CDR2 SMNVEV (reference sequence). J was trimmed by 6 bases and V by 2 bases; bases with no gene match: 9.

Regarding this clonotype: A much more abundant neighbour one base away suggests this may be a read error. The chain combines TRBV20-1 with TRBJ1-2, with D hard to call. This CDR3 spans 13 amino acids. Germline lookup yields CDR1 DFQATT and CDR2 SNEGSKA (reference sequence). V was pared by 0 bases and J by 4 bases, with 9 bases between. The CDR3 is CSARDPWSYGYTF. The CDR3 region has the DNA TGCAGTGCTAGAGATCCATGGTCCTATGGCTACACCTTC.

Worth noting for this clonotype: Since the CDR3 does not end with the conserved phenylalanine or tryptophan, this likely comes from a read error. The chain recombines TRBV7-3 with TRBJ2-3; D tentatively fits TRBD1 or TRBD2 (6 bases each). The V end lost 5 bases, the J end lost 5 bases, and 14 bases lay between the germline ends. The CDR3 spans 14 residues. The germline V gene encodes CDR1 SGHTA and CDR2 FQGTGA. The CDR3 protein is CASSPPGGRDTQYL. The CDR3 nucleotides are TGTGCCAGCAGCCCCCCCGGGGGCAGAGATACGCAGTATCTT.

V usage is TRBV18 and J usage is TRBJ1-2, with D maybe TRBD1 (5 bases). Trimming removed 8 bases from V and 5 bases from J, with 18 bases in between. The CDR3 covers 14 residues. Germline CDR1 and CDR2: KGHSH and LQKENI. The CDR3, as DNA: TGTGCCAGCAGCTTGCAGGGTATTCCGTATGGCTACACCTTC. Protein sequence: CASSLQGIPYGYTF.

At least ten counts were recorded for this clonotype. CDR3 region: CASSYLRSSYEQYF. The CDR3 DNA sequence: TGTGCCAGCAGTTACCTCAGGAGCTCCTACGAGCAGTACTTC. This sequence joins TRBV6-1 and TRBJ2-7; D is unresolved. V was cut by 5 bases and J by 0 bases, with 11 bases left in between. The CDR3 consists of 14 residues. The germline CDR1 and CDR2 sequences are MNHNS and SASEGT.

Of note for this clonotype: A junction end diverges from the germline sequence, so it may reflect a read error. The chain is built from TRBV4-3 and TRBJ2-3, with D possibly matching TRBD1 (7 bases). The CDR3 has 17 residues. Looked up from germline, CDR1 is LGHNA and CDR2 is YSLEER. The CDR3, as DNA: TGCGCCAGCAGCCAAGATGGGGGGACAGCCCGCACAGATACGCAGTGTTTT. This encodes CASSQDGGTARTDTQCF.

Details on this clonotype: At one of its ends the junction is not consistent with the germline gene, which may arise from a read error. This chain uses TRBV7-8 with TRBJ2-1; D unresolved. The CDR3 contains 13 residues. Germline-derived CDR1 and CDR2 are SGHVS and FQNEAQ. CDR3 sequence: CASRESSYNGQFF. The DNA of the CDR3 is TGTGCCAGCAGAGAGAGCTCCTACAATGGGCAGTTCTTC.